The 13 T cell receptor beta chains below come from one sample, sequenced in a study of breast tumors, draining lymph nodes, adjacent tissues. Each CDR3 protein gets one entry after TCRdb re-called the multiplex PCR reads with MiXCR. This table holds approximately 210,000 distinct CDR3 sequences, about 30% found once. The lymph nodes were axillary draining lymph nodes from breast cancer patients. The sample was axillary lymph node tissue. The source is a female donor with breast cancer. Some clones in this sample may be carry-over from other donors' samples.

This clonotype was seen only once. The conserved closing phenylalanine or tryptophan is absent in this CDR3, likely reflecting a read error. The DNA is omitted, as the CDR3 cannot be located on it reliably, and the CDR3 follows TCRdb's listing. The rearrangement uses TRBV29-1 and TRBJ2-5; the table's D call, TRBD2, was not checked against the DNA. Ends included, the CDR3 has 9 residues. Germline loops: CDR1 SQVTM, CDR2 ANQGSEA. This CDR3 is CSAREPRPS.

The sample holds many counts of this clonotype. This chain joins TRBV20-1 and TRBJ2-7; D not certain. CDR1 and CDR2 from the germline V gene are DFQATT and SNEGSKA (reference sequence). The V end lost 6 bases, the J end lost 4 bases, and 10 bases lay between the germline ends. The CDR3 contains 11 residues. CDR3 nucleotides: TGCAGTGCGGCCGACTTGTACGAGCAGTACTTC. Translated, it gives CSAADLYEQYF.

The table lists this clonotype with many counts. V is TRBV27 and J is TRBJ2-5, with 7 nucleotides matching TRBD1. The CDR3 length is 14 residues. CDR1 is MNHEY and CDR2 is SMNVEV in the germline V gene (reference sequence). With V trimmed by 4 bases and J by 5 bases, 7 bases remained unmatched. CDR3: CASSSKTGRETQYF. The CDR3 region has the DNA TGTGCCAGCAGTTCAAAGACAGGGCGTGAGACCCAGTACTTC.

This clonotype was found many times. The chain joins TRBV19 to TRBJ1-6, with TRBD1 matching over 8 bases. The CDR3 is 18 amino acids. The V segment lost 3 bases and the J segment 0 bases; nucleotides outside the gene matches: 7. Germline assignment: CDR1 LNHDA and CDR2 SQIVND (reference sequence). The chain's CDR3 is CASSIGGTGSSYNSPLHF. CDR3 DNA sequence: TGTGCCAGTAGTATCGGGGGGACAGGCAGCTCCTATAATTCACCCCTCCACTTT.

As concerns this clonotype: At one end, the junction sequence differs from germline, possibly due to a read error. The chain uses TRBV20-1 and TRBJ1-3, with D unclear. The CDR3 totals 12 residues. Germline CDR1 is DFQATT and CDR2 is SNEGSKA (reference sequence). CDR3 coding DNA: TGCAGTGCTACACAAGTTGGAAACACCACATATTTT. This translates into CSATQVGNTTYF.

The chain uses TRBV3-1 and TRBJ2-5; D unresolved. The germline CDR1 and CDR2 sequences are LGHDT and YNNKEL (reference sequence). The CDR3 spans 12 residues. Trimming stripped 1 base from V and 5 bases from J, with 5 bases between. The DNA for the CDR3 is TGTGCCAGCAGCCAAGGGAGTGAGACCCAGTACTTC. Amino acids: CASSQGSETQYF.

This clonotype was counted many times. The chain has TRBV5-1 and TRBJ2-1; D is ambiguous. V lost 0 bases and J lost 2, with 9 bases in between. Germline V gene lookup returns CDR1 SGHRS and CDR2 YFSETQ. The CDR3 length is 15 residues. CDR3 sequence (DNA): TGCGCCAGCAGCTTGGTCGAGAGAACCTACAATGAGCAGTTCTTC. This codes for CASSLVERTYNEQFF.

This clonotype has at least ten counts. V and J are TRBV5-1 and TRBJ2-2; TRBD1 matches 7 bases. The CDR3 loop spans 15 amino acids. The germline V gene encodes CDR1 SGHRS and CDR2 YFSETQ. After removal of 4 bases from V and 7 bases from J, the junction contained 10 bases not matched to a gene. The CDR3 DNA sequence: TGCGCCAGCAGCCAGGCGACAGGGATCTACGGGGAGCTGTTTTTT. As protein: CASSQATGIYGELFF. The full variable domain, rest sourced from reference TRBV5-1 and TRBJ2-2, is KAGVTQTPRYLIKTRGQQVTLSCSPISGHRSVSWYQQTPGQGLQFLFEYFSETQRNKGNFPGRFSGRQFSNSRSEMNVSTLELGDSALYLCASSQATGIYGELFFGEGSRLTVL.

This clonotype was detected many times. CDR3 DNA sequence: TGCAGTGCTAGAGATCAGGTTAGCGGGAGGATCGGGACCCAGTACTTC. Protein: CSARDQVSGRIGTQYF. J is TRBJ2-5 and V is TRBV20-1, with 10 bases identical to TRBD2. Germline lookup yields CDR1 DFQATT and CDR2 SNEGSKA (reference sequence). The CDR3 length is 16 residues. Trimming at V came to 0 bases and at J to 7 bases, leaving 11 bases not matched to a gene.

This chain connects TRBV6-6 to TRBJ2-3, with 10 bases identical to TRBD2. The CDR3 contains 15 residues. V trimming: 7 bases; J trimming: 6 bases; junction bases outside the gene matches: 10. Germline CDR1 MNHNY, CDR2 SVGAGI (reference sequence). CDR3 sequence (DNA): TGTGCCAGCACTTTAGCGGGAGGCACCGGGGATACGCAGTATTTT. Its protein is CASTLAGGTGDTQYF.

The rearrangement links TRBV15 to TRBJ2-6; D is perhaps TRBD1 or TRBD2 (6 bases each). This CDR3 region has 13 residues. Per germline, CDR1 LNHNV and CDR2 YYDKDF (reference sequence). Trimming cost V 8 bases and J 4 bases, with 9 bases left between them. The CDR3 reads CATGGGGANVLTF. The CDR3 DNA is TGTGCCACCGGAGGGGGGGGGGCCAACGTCCTGACTTTC. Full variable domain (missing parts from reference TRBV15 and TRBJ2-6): DAMVIQNPRYQVTQFGKPVTLSCSQTLNHNVMYWYQQKSSQAPKLLFHYYDKDFNNEADTPDNFQSRRPNTSFCFLDIRSPGLGDTAMYLCATGGGGANVLTFGAGSRLTVL.

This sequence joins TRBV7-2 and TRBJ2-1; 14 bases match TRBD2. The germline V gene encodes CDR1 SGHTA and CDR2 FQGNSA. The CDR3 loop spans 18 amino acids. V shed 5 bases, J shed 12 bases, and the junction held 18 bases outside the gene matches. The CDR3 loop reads CASSATSGRAQPYHGQFF. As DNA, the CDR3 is TGTGCCAGCAGCGCGACTAGCGGGAGGGCCCAACCTTACCATGGGCAGTTCTTC.

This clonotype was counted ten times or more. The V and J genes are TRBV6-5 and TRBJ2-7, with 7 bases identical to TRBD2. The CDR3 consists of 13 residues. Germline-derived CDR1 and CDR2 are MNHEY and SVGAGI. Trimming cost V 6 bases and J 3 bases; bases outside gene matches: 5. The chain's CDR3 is CASSYQRDYEQYF. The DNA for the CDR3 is TGTGCCAGCAGCTACCAGCGGGACTACGAGCAGTACTTC.